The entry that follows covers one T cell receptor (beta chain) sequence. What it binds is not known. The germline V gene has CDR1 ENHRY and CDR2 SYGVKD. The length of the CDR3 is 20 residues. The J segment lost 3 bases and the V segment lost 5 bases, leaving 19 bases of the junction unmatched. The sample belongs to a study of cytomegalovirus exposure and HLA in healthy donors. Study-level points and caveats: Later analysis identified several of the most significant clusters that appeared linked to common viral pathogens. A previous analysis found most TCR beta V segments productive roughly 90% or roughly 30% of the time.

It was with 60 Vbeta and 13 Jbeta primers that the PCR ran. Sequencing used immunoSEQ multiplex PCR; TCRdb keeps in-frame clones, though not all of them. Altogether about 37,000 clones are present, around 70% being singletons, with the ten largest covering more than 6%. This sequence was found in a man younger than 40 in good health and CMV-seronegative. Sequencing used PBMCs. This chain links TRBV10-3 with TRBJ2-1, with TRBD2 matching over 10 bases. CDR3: CAISQRTSGFAFGRYNEQFF. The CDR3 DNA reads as TGTGCCATCAGTCAAAGGACTAGCGGTTTTGCGTTTGGGCGCTACAATGAGCAGTTCTTC.